One and the same sample provided the 27 T cell receptor beta chains below, sequenced in a study of T cell clusters in autoimmune cytopenias. Each sample's input was around 250 ng genomic DNA, 38,000 or so genome equivalents. TRB was amplified by touch-down multiplex PCR, primer pools A and B combined. From its re-call of the multiplex PCR reads, TCRdb lists each CDR3 protein once, without DNA. The sample has a few thousand distinct CDR3 sequences. These records were also assigned to another study, of T cell repertoires in aging, cancer and after chemotherapy.

Material for sequencing was peripheral blood. The receptors shown here come from a human donor in good health.

This clonotype registers medium-sized by frequency. V is TRBV12-3 or TRBV12-4 and J is TRBJ2-5; TCRdb's D call of TRBD1 is untestable without DNA. CDR3 size: 15 residues. The CDR3 sequence is CASSSWTGLQETQYF.

The V call is TRBV6-5, the J call TRBJ1-2; the TCRdb call, TRBD1, lacks DNA for checking. Looked up from germline, CDR1 is MNHEY and CDR2 is SVGAGI. CDR3 length equals 13 residues. CDR3 sequence: CASSSSGDYGYTF.

CDR3 protein: CASSMTSGGSDTQYF. The chain joins TRBV12-3 or TRBV12-4 to TRBJ2-3; TCRdb designates TRBD2, a call that cannot be tested without DNA. This CDR3 is built from 15 residues.

This clonotype is classed as medium-sized (0.01 to 0.1%) by frequency. The V and J genes are TRBV6-5 and TRBJ2-2. This CDR3 region has 13 residues. Germline CDR1 is MNHEY and CDR2 is SVGAGI. CDR3 region: CASSLGNTGELFF.

Considering frequency, this clonotype is medium-sized. This chain links TRBV11-3 with TRBJ1-2; TCRdb names TRBD1, which stays unverified in the absence of DNA. Looked up from germline, CDR1 is SGHNT and CDR2 is YENEEA. The CDR3 consists of 14 residues. CDR3 region: CASSSDRADYGYTF.

The J gene is TRBJ2-3, the V gene TRBV12-3 or TRBV12-4; TCRdb proposes TRBD1, but this gene call is untestable without DNA. This CDR3 comprises 16 residues. CDR3: CASSPSVYRAADTQYF.

This clonotype is medium-sized by frequency. The chain combines TRBV19 with TRBJ2-1; TCRdb returns TRBD1, unconfirmable since there is no DNA. The CDR3 consists of 14 residues. The germline V gene has CDR1 LNHDA and CDR2 SQIVND (reference sequence). CDR3: CASKRRTQYNEQFF.

In terms of frequency, this clonotype is medium-sized. The rearrangement joins TRBV19 to TRBJ1-6; TCRdb picks TRBD1, but there is no DNA to check that call. This CDR3 spans 14 amino acids. The germline V gene has CDR1 LNHDA and CDR2 SQIVND (reference sequence). The CDR3 here is CASSRTGDNSPLHF.

This clonotype registers medium-sized (0.01 to 0.1%) by frequency. V and J are TRBV6-5 and TRBJ2-7; TCRdb outputs TRBD1, but without DNA this stays unchecked. Germline CDR1 is MNHEY and CDR2 is SVGAGI. This CDR3 has 14 amino acids. The CDR3: CASRKDRGSYEQYF.

The chain employs TRBV20-1 and TRBJ2-7; with no DNA, the TCRdb D assignment of TRBD2 cannot be verified. Germline V gene lookup returns CDR1 DFQATT and CDR2 SNEGSKA (reference sequence). The CDR3 has 15 residues. CDR3 loop: CSATPGLAGDYEQYF.

This clonotype ranks as medium-sized in terms of frequency. The chain recombines TRBV6-5 with TRBJ2-7. The CDR3 runs to 14 residues. Germline V gene data show CDR1 as MNHEY and CDR2 as SVGAGI. CDR3 amino acids: CASSYSTYSYEQYF.

According to its frequency, this clonotype is medium-sized (0.01 to 0.1%). V is TRBV5-4 and J is TRBJ2-1; TCRdb selects TRBD2, and the lack of DNA leaves this call unchecked. This CDR3 is built from 15 residues. Germline assignment: CDR1 SGHNT and CDR2 YYREEE (reference sequence). The CDR3 spells CASRATAGAYNEQFF.

This clonotype is called medium-sized based on its frequency. This chain connects TRBV6-2 or TRBV6-3 to TRBJ2-3; the TCRdb call, TRBD2, lacks DNA for checking. The CDR3 has 18 residues. Looked up from germline, CDR1 is MNHEY and CDR2 is SVGEGT. The CDR3 protein is CASSYHLGLAGGPDTQYF.

This clonotype is medium-sized by frequency. This chain links TRBV15 with TRBJ2-1; the D gene TCRdb calls, TRBD1, cannot be checked with no DNA. From germline, CDR1 is LNHNV and CDR2 YYDKDF (reference sequence). The CDR3 sequence is 14 residues long. CDR3 region: CATSRDFVGDEQFF.

The chain joins TRBV7-9 to TRBJ2-7; TCRdb selects TRBD1, and the lack of DNA leaves this call unchecked. Germline-derived CDR1 and CDR2 are SEHNR and FQNEAQ (reference sequence). This CDR3 spans 17 amino acids. The chain's CDR3 is CASSLAPRDMRAYEQYF.

This clonotype registers medium-sized (0.01 to 0.1%) by frequency. The chain carries TRBV27 and TRBJ2-1; the TCRdb call, TRBD1, lacks DNA for checking. Germline assignment: CDR1 MNHEY and CDR2 SMNVEV (reference sequence). CDR3 size: 12 residues. CDR3: CASSLWGGEQFF.

Considering frequency, this clonotype is medium-sized. This CDR3 reads CASTLGQSRHNEQFF. V usage is TRBV6-5 and J usage is TRBJ2-1; absent DNA, TCRdb's TRBD1 call cannot be checked. This CDR3 is 15 amino acids long. Germline V gene sequence: CDR1 MNHEY, CDR2 SVGAGI.

Frequency places this clonotype as medium-sized. The rearrangement uses TRBV19 and TRBJ1-2; TCRdb's assignment of TRBD1 cannot be checked, as there is no DNA. Per germline, CDR1 LNHDA and CDR2 SQIVND (reference sequence). The CDR3 has 14 residues. The chain's CDR3 is CASRNPGQGYGYTF.

This rearrangement joins TRBV27 to TRBJ1-1; TCRdb returns TRBD1, unconfirmable since there is no DNA. Germline CDR1 is MNHEY and CDR2 is SMNVEV (reference sequence). The CDR3 covers 13 residues. CDR3 protein: CASGAVMNTEAFF.

Considering frequency, this clonotype is medium-sized. This chain links TRBV11-1 with TRBJ1-1; TCRdb's D call, TRBD1, is unchecked because there is no DNA. The germline CDR1 and CDR2 sequences are SGHAT and FQDESV (reference sequence). CDR3 length equals 13 residues. The CDR3 reads CASSWGQNTEAFF.

This clonotype registers medium-sized by frequency. The rearrangement links TRBV19 to TRBJ2-7; TCRdb's assignment of TRBD1 cannot be checked, as there is no DNA. Looked up from germline, CDR1 is LNHDA and CDR2 is SQIVND (reference sequence). The CDR3 runs 17 residues. CDR3 sequence reads: CASSMWGGGQGSYEQYF.

The chain combines TRBV20-1 with TRBJ2-7. CDR1 is DFQATT, CDR2 SNEGSKA, per germline (reference sequence). The CDR3 length is 14 residues. The CDR3 protein is CSARGSTRPYEQYF.

J is TRBJ2-5 and V is TRBV27. The CDR3 loop spans 13 amino acids. Germline CDR1 is MNHEY and CDR2 is SMNVEV (reference sequence). The CDR3 protein is CASSLIRQETQYF.

Judged by frequency, this clonotype is medium-sized. The chain couples TRBV5-6 to TRBJ1-2; TCRdb returns TRBD1, unconfirmable since there is no DNA. The germline V gene encodes CDR1 SGHDT and CDR2 YYEEEE. The CDR3 spans 15 residues. The CDR3 spells CASSLVSGENYGYTF.

The rearrangement joins TRBV7-6 to TRBJ2-1; as DNA is missing, the TRBD1 call by TCRdb cannot be tested. This CDR3 comprises 20 residues. Germline loops: CDR1 SGHVS, CDR2 FNYEAQ. The CDR3 spells CASSLAPGQNPFNVHNEQFF.

This clonotype counts as medium-sized (0.01 to 0.1%) by frequency. This chain links TRBV6-6 with TRBJ2-1. The CDR3 loop spans 12 amino acids. Germline-derived CDR1 and CDR2 are MNHNY and SVGAGI (reference sequence). CDR3 sequence reads: CASSYSDGEQFF.

This clonotype is medium-sized (0.01 to 0.1%) by frequency. The genes are TRBV30 and TRBJ2-1; TCRdb lists TRBD2, though no DNA is available to test this call. Germline V CDR1 and CDR2: GTSNPN, SVGIG (reference sequence). The CDR3 loop spans 14 amino acids. This CDR3 reads CGGEASGTYNEQFF.